This section outlines one T cell receptor (beta chain) sequence together with its context. Its antigen specificity is not known. No clone much larger than this one lies a single base away; base qualities are absent. From V the trimming removes 1 base and from J it removes 2 bases, while the gene matches leave 0 bases of the junction unaccounted for. CDR3 length: 15 amino acids, cysteine to phenylalanine. The read is trimmed to its CDR3 DNA, 45 bases read in frame from base 1. The CDR1 and CDR2 encoded by the germline V gene (reference sequence) are SEHNR and FQNEAQ. The data belong to a study of PD-L1 blockade in urothelial cancer (dated by TCRdb to 2016 to 2017). For the wider study: Every patient began therapy in about 2014 and was given atezolizumab 1,200 mg intravenously every 3 weeks. Blood samples gave a median of around 140,000 T cells and approximately 80,000 unique TCRs, with a median clonality of 0.080. The study, an exploratory multi-omic analysis, examined somatic, immune and clinical correlates of response to PD-L1 blockade with atezolizumab in urothelial cancer. About 85% of the 29 patients were males with bladder-origin urothelial cancer, and about 65% of the roughly 29 reported a prior smoking history. Durable clinical benefit meant progression-free survival longer than 6 months, and TCR features were also tested against progression-free and overall survival. Durable clinical benefit was achieved by nine patients and was not achieved by 20 patients. Blood samples were analyzed at two time points: 3 weeks after treatment start (second dose) and 6 weeks after treatment start. TCR sequencing covered pretreatment tumor samples and matched, serially collected peripheral blood taken before and after atezolizumab treatment. In the same patients who had TCR sequencing, pretreatment tumors also underwent whole exome sequencing and RNA sequencing. Patients had an ECOG performance status of 0 or 1 and had received between 0 and 3 prior chemotherapy regimens. Twenty-nine patients had pretreatment blood TCR-seq, around 25 had at least one posttreatment blood collection, and around 25 had tumor TCR-seq.

What the authors observed across the whole study: Improved progression-free and overall survival was associated with having pretreatment peripheral blood TCR clonality below the median. Because of the small sample size (n of about 30) and the many exploratory analyses performed, the results are intended to be regarded as hypothesis-generating. Patients with durable benefit showed greater expansion of tumor-associated TCR clones in peripheral blood 3 weeks after starting treatment (n ≈ 20, p = 0.022).

The time point label for this specimen denotes: peripheral blood 6 weeks after treatment start. A total of 25 to 30 patients with locally advanced or metastatic urothelial carcinoma, treated at Memorial Sloan Kettering on a trial protocol, made up the cohort. Peripheral blood mononuclear cells were collected pretreatment and during treatment, with between 1 and 8 total time points obtained per patient. The Qiagen DNeasy Blood extraction kit was used to purify genomic DNA from total PBMCs and from tumor samples. PBMCs were collected pretreatment and during treatment, and were isolated and stored as previously described. Synthetic TCR analog templates were spiked into each PCR to estimate absolute template abundance from read counts. Using the immunoSEQ assay, TCRbeta CDR3 regions were amplified from genomic DNA with bias-controlled V and J gene primers. Sequencing of rearranged TCRbeta segments was done at approximately 20X coverage. The paper's data handling went like this. Clustering was used to correct sequencing errors, and CDR3s were annotated against IMGT to assign V, D and J genes. Out-of-frame and stop-codon sequences were excluded, and only productive TCRbeta rearrangements were used in downstream analyses. To compute clonality, Shannon entropy was normalized by the log of the number of unique productive sequences and then subtracted from one. Fisher's exact test with Benjamini-Hochberg correction, using a cutoff of adjusted p below 0.01, was how clones that differed between time points or between blood and tumor were identified. The table comes from immuneACCESS by way of TCRdb, which keeps in-frame sequences with V and J called. Part of the clones is missing from these tables; in studies checked, under half for an unresolved V gene and the rest for unknown reasons. V, J and clone size are those of that table, while D and trimming were read from the DNA. The sample table shows some 40,000 clones, and roughly 82% are seen once. Roughly 10% of the sample is in the top ten clones.

This chain is built from TRBV7-9 and TRBJ1-5, and TRBD1 matches 9 of the central bases. This clonotype was obtained from a man in his forties with urothelial cancer. Specimen: PBMCs, collected around atezolizumab (anti-PD-L1) treatment. The CDR3 in this case is CASSLGDRGNQPQHF. The base sequence is TGTGCCAGCAGCTTAGGGGACAGGGGCAATCAGCCCCAGCATTTT.